This is a list of T cell receptor beta chains from one sample in a study of cytomegalovirus exposure and HLA in healthy donors. TCRdb keeps only in-frame clones here, not all; method: immunoSEQ multiplex PCR. This table has 110,000 to 150,000 clones, 60% to 85% appearing once. Sequenced sample: PBMCs. The receptors derive from a man in his late teens or twenties in good health and CMV-seronegative. CDR3s include the opening cysteine and the closing phenylalanine or tryptophan. Each record gives: CDR3 DNA, CDR3 protein, CDR3 length, V gene, D gene, clone size, J gene. The D gene is left open where the match is weak. Size is omitted from some rows. Given values are once, few, many or a class for expanded clones.

DNA: TGTGCCAGTAGTCCCCCGGGACAAAGCCAAGAGACCCAGTACTTC
CDR3: CASSPPGQSQETQYF
length: 15
V: TRBV19
D: -
size: -
J: TRBJ2-5

DNA: TGTGCCAGCAGTTCCCCGGGACAGGGAGGAAACACCATATATTTT
CDR3: CASSSPGQGGNTIYF
length: 15
V: TRBV6-5
D: TRBD1
size: -
J: TRBJ1-3

DNA: TGTGCCAGCTCATTCACGCGAGGGGGACAGGGTTCCGATGAGCAGTTCTTC
CDR3: CASSFTRGGQGSDEQFF
length: 17
V: TRBV18
D: TRBD1
size: -
J: TRBJ2-1

DNA: TGTGCCAGCAGCCCCGGGACACCCTATGGCTACACCTTC
CDR3: CASSPGTPYGYTF
length: 13
V: TRBV28
D: -
size: -
J: TRBJ1-2

DNA: TGTGCCTGGAGGGAAGGGTTGGGGGCAAAAGAGACCCAGTACTTC
CDR3: CAWREGLGAKETQYF
length: 15
V: TRBV30
D: -
size: once
J: TRBJ2-5

DNA: TGTGCCAGCAGATGGGACAGCTATAATGAAAAACTGTTTTTT
CDR3: CASRWDSYNEKLFF
length: 14
V: TRBV28
D: TRBD1
size: -
J: TRBJ1-4

DNA: TGCGCCAGCAGCTGGGGACTAGCGGGAGGTGTAGATACGCAGTATTTT
CDR3: CASSWGLAGGVDTQYF
length: 16
V: TRBV5-1
D: TRBD2
size: -
J: TRBJ2-3

DNA: TGTGCCAGTAGTATAGGGGACAGGGTGAACACTGAAGCTTTCTTT
CDR3: CASSIGDRVNTEAFF
length: 15
V: TRBV19
D: TRBD1
size: -
J: TRBJ1-1

DNA: TGCGCCAGCAGCTTGGTGTTTTCTACGGGAGTCGCCTACAATGAGCAGTTCTTC
CDR3: CASSLVFSTGVAYNEQFF
length: 18
V: TRBV5-1
D: -
size: -
J: TRBJ2-1

DNA: TGTGCCAGCAGTGGGGACAGATCCCTGGGCGAGCAGTACTTC
CDR3: CASSGDRSLGEQYF
length: 14
V: TRBV6-1
D: TRBD1
size: -
J: TRBJ2-7

DNA: TGCGCCAGCAGCGTATCGTGGACAGGCCCTAATGAAAAACTGTTTTTT
CDR3: CASSVSWTGPNEKLFF
length: 16
V: TRBV5-1
D: TRBD1
size: -
J: TRBJ1-4